The present entry profiles one T cell receptor beta chain with its context. This CDR3 is 13 amino acids long. V was trimmed by 6 bases and J by 6 bases, leaving 11 bases between them. This record belongs to a study of patients and donors after allogeneic stem cell transplantation. One entry per CDR3 protein results from TCRdb running MiXCR on the RT-PCR reads. The data show approximately 90,000 distinct CDR3 sequences, roughly 4.9% seen once. The TCR sequence derives from a human donor who was either an allogeneic HSCT recipient or a stem cell or donor lymphocyte infusion donor (not recorded which). It is not recorded whose cells these are; they may come from a transplant donor. The gene calls are TRBV12-3 or TRBV12-4 and TRBJ2-2; D gene ambiguous. The sequencing input was blood, either unsorted or a sorted T cell fraction (not recorded which). The CDR3 is CASSGPLAGELFF. CDR3 in DNA: TGTGCCAGCAGCGGACCGTTGGCCGGGGAGCTGTTTTTT.